The TCR beta chain described here comes from a study of PD-1 blockade in classical Hodgkin lymphoma. Concerning this clone itself: Its antigen is as yet unknown.

Each and every patient relapsed after autologous stem cell transplantation, and patients got differing brentuximab vedotin exposure. General observations from the study: A reduction in baseline TCR diversity was reportedly seen in newly diagnosed patients relative to healthy donors. Patients who initiated nivolumab within 1 year of ASCT were excluded. TCR diversity in CD4+, not CD8+, cells rose significantly by C4D1. Newly diagnosed and completely responding patients shared comparable baseline diversity.

The assay was immunoSEQ multiplex PCR, and TCRdb's table has in-frame clones only and misses some. The repertoire holds about 97,000 clones, approximately 80% seen once, with 12% in the top ten. Germline assignment: CDR1 SGHRS and CDR2 YFSETQ. V lost 7 bases to trimming and J lost 8 bases, with 12 bases between them. The CDR3 length is 12 residues. The V call is TRBV5-1, the J call TRBJ1-4; D is uncertain. Sample: peripheral blood mononuclear cells (PBMCs), taken at baseline. The receptor's source is a human donor with classical Hodgkin lymphoma. CDR3 residues: CASFGVREKLFF. CDR3 DNA sequence: TGCGCCAGCTTCGGAGTGCGGGAAAAACTGTTTTTT.